The 21 T cell receptor beta chains reported below all come from one sample, sequenced in a study of T cell responses to AZD1222 COVID-19 vaccine. Generated by immunoSEQ multiplex PCR, the TCRdb table keeps only in-frame clones and is missing some. Here the sample spans roughly 120,000 clones, around 85% being singletons. The sample was peripheral blood, taken 28 days after the second AZD1222 dose. Receptor source: an adult who received the AZD1222 COVID-19 vaccine.

The V call is TRBV20-1, the J call TRBJ2-4; no reliable D call. Between the trimmed V and J ends, which lost 6 bases and 16 bases, there was a span of 19 bases. This CDR3 has 11 residues. The V gene's germline CDR1 is DFQATT and CDR2 SNEGSKA (reference sequence). CDR3 DNA: TGCAGTGCGAACCAAGCACATATCAGCTACTTC. The encoded protein is CSANQAHISYF.

This chain uses TRBV4-3 with TRBJ2-5; weak D call: TRBD1 (6 bases). This CDR3 has 18 residues. Trimming removed 0 bases from V and 1 base from J, with 18 bases in between. Germline-derived CDR1 and CDR2 are LGHNA and YSLEER. CDR3 amino acids: CASSQELTDRDFQETQYF. The CDR3 DNA follows: TGCGCCAGCAGCCAAGAACTCACGGACAGAGACTTCCAAGAGACCCAGTACTTC.

This chain uses TRBV19 with TRBJ1-4; TRBD1 aligns across 9 bases. CDR1 is LNHDA and CDR2 is SQIVND in the germline V gene (reference sequence). CDR3 length equals 14 residues. Unmatched junction bases numbered 4, after V lost 4 bases and J lost 7 bases. The CDR3 DNA reads as TGTGCCAGTAGTACAACAGGGGGCGGTGAAAAACTGTTTTTT. It specifies CASSTTGGGEKLFF.

The chain has TRBV6-1 and TRBJ1-5; 9 positions agree with TRBD1. Germline values: CDR1 MNHNS, CDR2 SASEGT. This CDR3 region has 16 residues. After removal of 4 bases from V and 7 bases from J, the junction contained 11 bases not matched to a gene. The CDR3 loop reads CASSGGPGTGYQPQHF. The CDR3 DNA is TGTGCCAGCAGTGGAGGTCCCGGGACAGGGTACCAGCCCCAGCATTTT.

This chain connects TRBV5-1 to TRBJ2-5; no definite D call. Trimming shortened V by 1 base and J by 5 bases, and 9 bases separated the two germline ends. Germline loops: CDR1 SGHRS, CDR2 YFSETQ. The CDR3 extends over 13 amino acids. This chain's CDR3 is CASSLTEGETQYF. CDR3 DNA: TGCGCCAGCAGCTTGACAGAAGGGGAGACCCAGTACTTC.

This chain uses TRBV7-2 with TRBJ1-6, with 8 bases matching TRBD1. After removal of 5 bases from V and 8 bases from J, the junction contained 5 bases not matched to a gene. The CDR3 covers 14 residues. Germline V gene sequence: CDR1 SGHTA, CDR2 FQGNSA. This CDR3 reads CASSDRTGYSPLHF. CDR3 bases: TGTGCCAGCAGCGACCGGACAGGGTATTCACCCCTCCACTTT.

The rearrangement uses TRBV11-3 and TRBJ2-3, with TRBD1 matching 10 bases. Germline V lookup: CDR1 SGHNT, CDR2 YENEEA. The CDR3 totals 16 residues. V dropped 5 bases and J dropped 1; count of bases not matched to a gene: 6. The CDR3 is CASSTRQGAGTDTQYF. The CDR3 region has the DNA TGTGCCAGCAGCACAAGACAGGGGGCGGGCACAGATACGCAGTATTTT.

V and J are TRBV6-1 and TRBJ1-1; TRBD1 might be the D (6 bases). The CDR3 covers 15 residues. Germline V CDR1 and CDR2: MNHNS, SASEGT. V shed 2 bases and J shed 0 bases, with 10 bases lying between them. CDR3: CASSELGTLNTEAFF. The CDR3 nucleotides read TGTGCCAGCAGTGAATTAGGGACACTGAACACTGAAGCTTTCTTT.

This clone was counted between two and nine times. The chain has TRBV2 and TRBJ2-7, with 11 positions matching TRBD2. Germline V gives CDR1 SNHLY, CDR2 FYNNEI. Trimming at V came to 9 bases and at J to 4 bases, leaving 8 bases not matched to a gene. The CDR3 is 14 amino acids. CDR3 region: CASTTGTSGYEQYF. CDR3 nucleotide sequence: TGTGCCAGTACTACGGGGACTAGCGGTTACGAGCAGTACTTC. Based on the CDR3 plus reference TRBV2 and TRBJ2-7, the full variable domain is EPEVTQTPSHQVTQMGQEVILRCVPISNHLYFYWYRQILGQKVEFLVSFYNNEISEKSEIFDDQFSVERPDGSNFTLKIRSTKLEDSAMYFCASTTGTSGYEQYFGPGTRLTVT.

The chain recombines TRBV6-5 with TRBJ1-3; 9 bases match TRBD1. V lost 0 bases, J lost 8 bases, and 8 bases stayed unmatched. The CDR3 totals 16 residues. The germline gives CDR1 MNHEY, CDR2 SVGAGI. CDR3 sequence reads: CASSYSSGTGSHTIYF. For the CDR3, the DNA is TGTGCCAGCAGTTACTCCTCGGGGACAGGGAGTCACACCATATATTTT.

The chain joins TRBV2 to TRBJ1-1, with D maybe TRBD1 (5 bases). The germline V and J ends were trimmed by 3 bases and 6 bases, with 8 bases remaining between them. The V gene's germline CDR1 is SNHLY and CDR2 FYNNEI. This CDR3 comprises 12 residues. The CDR3 spells CASSEVGPEAFF. The CDR3 DNA reads TGTGCCAGCAGTGAGGTGGGGCCTGAAGCTTTCTTT.

The J gene is TRBJ1-2, the V gene TRBV3-1 (or the pseudogene TRBV3-2), with a weak D call TRBD1 (6 bases). This CDR3 is 15 amino acids long. V was trimmed by 0 bases and J by 4 bases, leaving 12 bases between them. From germline, CDR1 is LGHDT and CDR2 YNNKEL (reference sequence). The chain's CDR3 is CASSQDSGGAYGYTF. Here the CDR3 DNA reads TGTGCCAGCAGCCAAGACTCGGGGGGCGCCTATGGCTACACCTTC.

The V call is TRBV5-1, the J call TRBJ2-7; 9 positions match TRBD1. Germline V gene lookup returns CDR1 SGHRS and CDR2 YFSETQ. V lost 2 bases and J lost 2; bases outside the gene matches: 8. CDR3 length: 16 residues. CDR3 sequence reads: CASSFSGTGLPYEQYF. For the CDR3, the DNA is TGCGCCAGCAGCTTCTCCGGGACAGGGCTCCCCTACGAGCAGTACTTC.

This chain joins TRBV29-1 and TRBJ1-4; D remains unclear. Germline values: CDR1 SQVTM, CDR2 ANQGSEA. The CDR3 loop spans 14 amino acids. Deletions cut 3 bases from V and 0 bases from J, with 8 bases between. The DNA of the CDR3 is TGCAGCGTTGAGGCGGAGGCAACTAATGAAAAACTGTTTTTT. Its translation: CSVEAEATNEKLFF.

The chain is built from TRBV5-5 and TRBJ1-1; 7 nucleotides match TRBD1. From germline, CDR1 is SGHKS and CDR2 YYEKEE (reference sequence). V gave up 4 bases and J gave up 0 bases; unmatched junction bases: 6. CDR3 size: 15 residues. CDR3 loop: CASSTGQLMNTEAFF. The CDR3 nucleotides are TGTGCCAGCAGCACGGGACAGCTCATGAACACTGAAGCTTTCTTT. The whole variable domain, remainder taken from reference TRBV5-5 and TRBJ1-1, is DAGVTQSPTHLIKTRGQQVTLRCSPISGHKSVSWYQQVLGQGPQFIFQYYEKEERGRGNFPDRFSARQFPNYSSELNVNALLLGDSALYLCASSTGQLMNTEAFFGQGTRLTVV.

The J gene is TRBJ2-7, the V gene TRBV5-1; D might be TRBD1 (6 bases). The V end lost 4 bases, the J end lost 5 bases, and 28 bases lay between the germline ends. The CDR3 runs to 18 residues. Germline V gives CDR1 SGHRS, CDR2 YFSETQ. Here the CDR3 DNA reads TGCGCCAGCAGCCTCAAACAGGGAGTCATTTTAGGATCAGACGAGCAGTACTTC. It translates to CASSLKQGVILGSDEQYF.

In DNA form, the CDR3 reads TGCGCCAGCTCAAATTTGGGGGGGCCAGATACGCAGTATTTT. Protein: CASSNLGGPDTQYF. The chain employs TRBV4-3 and TRBJ2-3; the D gene is possibly TRBD2 (7 bases). V was trimmed by 8 bases and J by 4 bases, leaving 16 bases between them. The germline gives CDR1 LGHNA, CDR2 YSLEER. There are 14 residues in the CDR3.

The chain links TRBV30 to TRBJ1-1, with D uncertain. Germline assignment: CDR1 GTSNPN and CDR2 SVGIG (reference sequence). V was trimmed by 1 base and J by 7 bases, leaving 10 bases between them. The CDR3 has 12 residues. The CDR3 here is CAWSGRALEAFF. In DNA, the CDR3 is TGTGCCTGGAGTGGCCGGGCCCTTGAAGCTTTCTTT.

This chain links TRBV19 with TRBJ1-1, with D perhaps matching TRBD1 (6 bases). The ends were cut back, 4 bases at V and 1 base at J, with 13 bases in the middle. Per germline, CDR1 LNHDA and CDR2 SQIVND (reference sequence). This CDR3 contains 15 residues. Written as DNA, the CDR3 is TGTGCCAGTAGTAAACAGGGAGGGACGAACACTGAAGCTTTCTTT. Translation gives CASSKQGGTNTEAFF.

This rearrangement joins TRBV30 to TRBJ2-5, with TRBD2 identical over 8 bases. The germline V gene has CDR1 GTSNPN and CDR2 SVGIG (reference sequence). The junction had 11 bases not matched to a gene; V was cut back by 2 bases and J by 6 bases. This CDR3 has 15 amino acids. The CDR3 DNA follows: TGTGCCTGGAGTCTTTTGGCGGGGGGTAAGAAGACCCAGTACTTC. This codes for CAWSLLAGGKKTQYF. The full variable domain, with the rest looked up from reference TRBV30 and TRBJ2-5, is SQTIHQWPATLVQPVGSPLSLECTVEGTSNPNLYWYRQAAGRGLQLLFYSVGIGQISSEVPQNLSASRPQDRQFILSSKKLLLSDSGFYLCAWSLLAGGKKTQYFGPGTRLLVL.

This sequence joins TRBV19 and TRBJ1-2; D might be TRBD1 (6 bases). Germline CDR1 reads LNHDA; CDR2 reads SQIVND (reference sequence). V was trimmed by 7 bases and J by 0 bases, leaving 18 bases between them. CDR3 length: 16 residues. Here the CDR3 reads CASKWGPSDSNYGYTF. The DNA of the CDR3 is TGTGCCAGTAAATGGGGGCCCTCCGATTCTAACTATGGCTACACCTTC.